The clone carrying this TCR beta chain has just a few counts. Antigen: not known. Each CDR3 protein gets one entry after TCRdb re-called the 5' RACE reads with MiXCR. The sample includes fewer than 250,000 distinct CDR3 sequences, around a tenth of them seen just once. The data stem from a study of identical twins. Study-level points and caveats: Excess low generation probability was seen in twin-shared out-of-frame alpha sequences. Invariant T cells like MAIT and iNKT could partly confound the zero-insertion analyses.

Trimming removed 2 bases at V and 9 bases at J, with 8 bases between. This CDR3 is built from 11 residues. CDR1 SGHRS and CDR2 YFSETQ come from the germline V gene. The sequence derives from a woman between 18 and 29 years old in good health. The genes are TRBV5-1 and TRBJ1-2; TRBD1 is a possible D gene (5 bases). Sequencing was carried out using memory (CD45RO+) T cells sorted from blood. The CDR3 DNA reads as TGCGCCAGCAGCTTCGCGGACAGCTACACCTTC. This codes for CASSFADSYTF.